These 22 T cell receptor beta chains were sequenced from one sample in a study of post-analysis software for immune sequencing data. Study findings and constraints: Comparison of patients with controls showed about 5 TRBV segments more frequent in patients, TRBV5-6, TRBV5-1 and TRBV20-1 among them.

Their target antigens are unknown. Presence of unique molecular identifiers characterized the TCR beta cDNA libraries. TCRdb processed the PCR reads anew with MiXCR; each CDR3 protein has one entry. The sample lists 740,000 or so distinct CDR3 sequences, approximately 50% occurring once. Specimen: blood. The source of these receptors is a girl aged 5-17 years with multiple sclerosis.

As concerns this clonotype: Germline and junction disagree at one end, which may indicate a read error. CDR3 nucleotides: TGTGCCAGCAGTGGTTGGACAGGGGGCGCCTACAAGCAGTACTTC. This gives the protein CASSGWTGGAYKQYF. The chain is built from TRBV7-9 and TRBJ2-7; TRBD1 matches at 11 bases. This CDR3 spans 15 amino acids. The germline gives CDR1 SEHNR, CDR2 FQNEAQ (reference sequence).

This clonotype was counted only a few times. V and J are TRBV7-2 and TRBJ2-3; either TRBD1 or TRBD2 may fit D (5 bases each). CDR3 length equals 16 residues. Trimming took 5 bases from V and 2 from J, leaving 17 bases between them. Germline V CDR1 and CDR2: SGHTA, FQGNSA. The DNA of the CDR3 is TGTGCCAGCAGCGACCACCGGGACCGGAACACAGATACGCAGTATTTT. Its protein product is CASSDHRDRNTDTQYF.

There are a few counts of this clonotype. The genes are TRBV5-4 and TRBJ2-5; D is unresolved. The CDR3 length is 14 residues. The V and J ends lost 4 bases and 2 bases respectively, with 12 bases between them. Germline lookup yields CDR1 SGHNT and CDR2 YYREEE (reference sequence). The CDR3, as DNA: TGTGCCAGCAGCGAGTTGGTAGCTCAAGAGACCCAGTACTTC. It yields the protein CASSELVAQETQYF.

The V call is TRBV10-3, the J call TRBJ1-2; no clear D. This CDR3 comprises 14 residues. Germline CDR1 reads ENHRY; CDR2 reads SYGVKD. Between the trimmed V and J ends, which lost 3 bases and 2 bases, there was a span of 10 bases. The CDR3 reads CAISENEKNYGYTF. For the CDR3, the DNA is TGTGCCATCAGTGAAAATGAGAAAAACTATGGCTACACCTTC.

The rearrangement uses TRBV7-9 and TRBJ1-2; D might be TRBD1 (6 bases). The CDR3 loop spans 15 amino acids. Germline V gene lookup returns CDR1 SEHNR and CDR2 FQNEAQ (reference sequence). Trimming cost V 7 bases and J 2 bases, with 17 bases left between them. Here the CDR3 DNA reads TGTGCCAGCACCACTGGCATGGGGGCCAACTATGGCTACACCTTC. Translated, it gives CASTTGMGANYGYTF.

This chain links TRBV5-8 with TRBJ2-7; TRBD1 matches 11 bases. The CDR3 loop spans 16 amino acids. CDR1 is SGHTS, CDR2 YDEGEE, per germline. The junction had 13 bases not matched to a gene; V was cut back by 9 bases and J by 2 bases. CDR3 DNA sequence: TGTGCCATGGGGAAGTGGCCGGGACAGGGGGCCTACGAGCAGTACTTC. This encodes CAMGKWPGQGAYEQYF.

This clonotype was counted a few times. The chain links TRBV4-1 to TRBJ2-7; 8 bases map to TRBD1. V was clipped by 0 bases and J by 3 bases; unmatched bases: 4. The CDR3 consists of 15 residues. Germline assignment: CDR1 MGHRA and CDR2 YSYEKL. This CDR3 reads CASSQDRDRGYEQYF. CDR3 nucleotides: TGCGCCAGCAGCCAAGATCGTGACAGGGGCTACGAGCAGTACTTC.

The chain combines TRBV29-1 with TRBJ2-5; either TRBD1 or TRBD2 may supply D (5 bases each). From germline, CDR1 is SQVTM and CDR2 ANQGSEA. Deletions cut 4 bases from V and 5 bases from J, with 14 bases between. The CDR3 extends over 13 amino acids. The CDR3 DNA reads TGCAGCGTTGCTCTCCGGGGACGGGAGACCCAGTACTTC. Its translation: CSVALRGRETQYF. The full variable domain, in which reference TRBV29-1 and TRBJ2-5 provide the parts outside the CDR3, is SAVISQKPSRDICQRGTSLTIQCQVDSQVTMMFWYRQQPGQSLTLIATANQGSEATYESGFVIDKFPISRPNLTFSTLTVSNMSPEDSSIYLCSVALRGRETQYFGPGTRLLVL.

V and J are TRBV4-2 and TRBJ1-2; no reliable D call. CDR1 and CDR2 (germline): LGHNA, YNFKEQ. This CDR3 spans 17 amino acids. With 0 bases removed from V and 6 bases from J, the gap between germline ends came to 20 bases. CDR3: CASSQDTRTFGSDGYTF. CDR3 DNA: TGTGCCAGCAGCCAAGATACTAGGACTTTTGGATCGGATGGCTACACCTTC.

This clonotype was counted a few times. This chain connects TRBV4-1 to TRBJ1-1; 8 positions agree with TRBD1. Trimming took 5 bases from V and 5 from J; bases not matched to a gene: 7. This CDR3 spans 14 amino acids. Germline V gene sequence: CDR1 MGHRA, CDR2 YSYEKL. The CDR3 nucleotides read TGCGCCAGCAGCATGACAGGGGCGGGGACTGAAGCTTTCTTT. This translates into CASSMTGAGTEAFF.

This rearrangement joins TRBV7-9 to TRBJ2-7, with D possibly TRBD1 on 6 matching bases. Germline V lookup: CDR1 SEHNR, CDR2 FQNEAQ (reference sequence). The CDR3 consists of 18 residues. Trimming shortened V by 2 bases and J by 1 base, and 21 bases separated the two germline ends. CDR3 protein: CASSLYNQGIPRSYEQYF. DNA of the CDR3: TGTGCCAGCAGCTTATACAACCAGGGGATACCCCGGTCCTACGAGCAGTACTTC. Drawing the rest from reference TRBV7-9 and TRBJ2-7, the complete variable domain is DTGVSQNPRHKITKRGQNVTFRCDPISEHNRLYWYRQTLGQGPEFLTYFQNEAQLEKSRLLSDRFSAERPKGSFSTLEIQRTEQGDSAMYLCASSLYNQGIPRSYEQYFGPGTRLTVT.

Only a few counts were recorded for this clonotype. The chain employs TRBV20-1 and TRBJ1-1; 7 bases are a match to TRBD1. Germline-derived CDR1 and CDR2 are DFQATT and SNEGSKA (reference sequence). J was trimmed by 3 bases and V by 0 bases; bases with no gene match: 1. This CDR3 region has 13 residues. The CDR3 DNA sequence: TGCAGTGCTAGAGATACAGGGGACACTGAAGCTTTCTTT. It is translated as CSARDTGDTEAFF.

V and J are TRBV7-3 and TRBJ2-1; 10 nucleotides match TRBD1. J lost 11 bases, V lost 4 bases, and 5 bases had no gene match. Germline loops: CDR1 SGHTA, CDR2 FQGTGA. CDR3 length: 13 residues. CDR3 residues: CASSSRQGAQQFF. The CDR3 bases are TGTGCCAGCAGCTCTCGACAGGGGGCTCAGCAGTTCTTC.

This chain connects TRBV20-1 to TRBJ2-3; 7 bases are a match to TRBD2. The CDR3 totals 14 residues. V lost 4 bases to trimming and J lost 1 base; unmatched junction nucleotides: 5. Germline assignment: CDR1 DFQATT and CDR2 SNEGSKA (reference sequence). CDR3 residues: CSATQAGRTDTQYF. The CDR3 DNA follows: TGCAGTGCTACGCAAGCGGGGCGCACAGATACGCAGTATTTT.

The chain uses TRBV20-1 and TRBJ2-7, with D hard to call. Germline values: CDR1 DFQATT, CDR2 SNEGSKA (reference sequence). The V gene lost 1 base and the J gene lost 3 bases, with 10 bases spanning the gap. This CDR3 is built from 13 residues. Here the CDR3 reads CSARVPVGYEQYF. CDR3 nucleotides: TGCAGTGCTAGAGTTCCTGTAGGCTACGAGCAGTACTTC.

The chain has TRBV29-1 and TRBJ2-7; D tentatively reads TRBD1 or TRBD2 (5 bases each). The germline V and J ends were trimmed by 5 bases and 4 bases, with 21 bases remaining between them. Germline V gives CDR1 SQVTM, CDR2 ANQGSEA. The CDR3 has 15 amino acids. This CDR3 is CSVQLMRGPNYEQYF. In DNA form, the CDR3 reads TGCAGCGTTCAACTGATGAGGGGCCCCAATTACGAGCAGTACTTC.

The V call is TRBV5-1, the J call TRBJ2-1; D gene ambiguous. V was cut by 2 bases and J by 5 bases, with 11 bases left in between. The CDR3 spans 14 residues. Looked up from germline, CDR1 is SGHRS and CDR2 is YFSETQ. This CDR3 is CASSFPSYDNEQFF. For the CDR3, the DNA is TGCGCCAGCAGCTTCCCTAGTTACGACAATGAGCAGTTCTTC.

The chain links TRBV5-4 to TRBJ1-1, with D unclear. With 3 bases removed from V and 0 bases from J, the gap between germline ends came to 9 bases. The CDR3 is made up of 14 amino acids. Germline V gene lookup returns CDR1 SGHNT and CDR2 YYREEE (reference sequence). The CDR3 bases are TGTGCCAGCAGCTCGGGATCCATGAACACTGAAGCTTTCTTT. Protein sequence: CASSSGSMNTEAFF.

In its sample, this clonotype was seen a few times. The CDR3 sequence: CASSTAGASSYEQYF. DNA of the CDR3: TGCGCCAGCAGCACGGCGGGGGCCAGCTCCTACGAGCAGTACTTC. This chain links TRBV5-1 with TRBJ2-7, with a weak D call TRBD2 (7 bases). The V end lost 4 bases, the J end lost 0 bases, and 14 bases lay between the germline ends. The length of the CDR3 is 15 residues. The V gene's germline CDR1 is SGHRS and CDR2 YFSETQ. The variable domain in full, completed from reference TRBV5-1 and TRBJ2-7, reads KAGVTQTPRYLIKTRGQQVTLSCSPISGHRSVSWYQQTPGQGLQFLFEYFSETQRNKGNFPGRFSGRQFSNSRSEMNVSTLELGDSALYLCASSTAGASSYEQYFGPGTRLTVT.

In DNA form, the CDR3 reads TGTGCCAGCAGCTTAGGGACTAGACCTTCCTACAATGAGCAGTTCTTC. Residues: CASSLGTRPSYNEQFF. V is TRBV7-9 and J is TRBJ2-1; 7 bases map to TRBD2. V lost 1 base and J lost 1; bases outside the gene matches: 4. Germline values: CDR1 SEHNR, CDR2 FQNEAQ (reference sequence). The CDR3 has 16 amino acids. Full variable domain (remainder filled in from reference TRBV7-9 and TRBJ2-1): DTGVSQNPRHKITKRGQNVTFRCDPISEHNRLYWYRQTLGQGPEFLTYFQNEAQLEKSRLLSDRFSAERPKGSFSTLEIQRTEQGDSAMYLCASSLGTRPSYNEQFFGPGTRLTVL.

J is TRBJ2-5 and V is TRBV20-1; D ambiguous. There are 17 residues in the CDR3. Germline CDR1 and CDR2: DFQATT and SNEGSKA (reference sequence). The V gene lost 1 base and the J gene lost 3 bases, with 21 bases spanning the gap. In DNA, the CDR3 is TGCAGTGCTAGAGGACATCCCTCGGAAAGGGCTAAAGAGACCCAGTACTTC. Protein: CSARGHPSERAKETQYF.

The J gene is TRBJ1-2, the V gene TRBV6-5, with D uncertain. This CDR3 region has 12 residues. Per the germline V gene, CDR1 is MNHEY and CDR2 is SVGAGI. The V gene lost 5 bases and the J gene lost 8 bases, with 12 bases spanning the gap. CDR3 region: CASSDMAWGYTF. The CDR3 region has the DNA TGTGCCAGCAGTGACATGGCTTGGGGCTACACCTTC.